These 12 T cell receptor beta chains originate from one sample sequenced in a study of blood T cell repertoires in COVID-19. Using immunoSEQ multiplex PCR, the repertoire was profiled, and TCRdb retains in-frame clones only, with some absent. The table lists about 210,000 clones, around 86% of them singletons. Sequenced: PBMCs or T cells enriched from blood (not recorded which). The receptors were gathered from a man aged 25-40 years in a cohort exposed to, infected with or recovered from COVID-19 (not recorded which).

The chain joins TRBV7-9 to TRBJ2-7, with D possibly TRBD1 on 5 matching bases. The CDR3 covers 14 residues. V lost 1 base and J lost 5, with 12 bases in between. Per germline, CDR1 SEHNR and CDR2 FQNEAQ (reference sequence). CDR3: CASSLGQGNHEQYF. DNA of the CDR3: TGTGCCAGCAGCTTAGGGCAGGGAAACCACGAGCAGTACTTC.

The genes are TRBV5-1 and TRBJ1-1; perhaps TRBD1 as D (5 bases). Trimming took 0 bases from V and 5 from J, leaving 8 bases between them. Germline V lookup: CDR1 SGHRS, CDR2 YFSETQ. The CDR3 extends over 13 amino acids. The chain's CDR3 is CASSLDWTTEAFF. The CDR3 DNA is TGCGCCAGCAGCTTGGATTGGACAACTGAAGCTTTCTTT.

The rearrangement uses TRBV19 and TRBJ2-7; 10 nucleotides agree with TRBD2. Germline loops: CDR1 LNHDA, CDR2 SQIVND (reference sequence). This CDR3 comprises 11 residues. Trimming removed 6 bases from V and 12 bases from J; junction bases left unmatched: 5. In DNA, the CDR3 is TGTGCCAGTAGGATGGGGACTAGCGCGTACTTC. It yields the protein CASRMGTSAYF.

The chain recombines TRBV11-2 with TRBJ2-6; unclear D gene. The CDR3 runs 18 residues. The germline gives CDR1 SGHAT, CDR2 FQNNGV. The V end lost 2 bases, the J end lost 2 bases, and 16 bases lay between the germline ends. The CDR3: CASSLFYGANAGANVLTF. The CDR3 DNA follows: TGTGCCAGCAGCTTATTCTACGGTGCCAACGCTGGGGCCAACGTCCTGACTTTC.

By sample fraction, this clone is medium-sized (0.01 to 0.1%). This CDR3 is CASRPLTVQETQYF. CDR3 DNA: TGTGCCAGCAGACCCTTGACAGTCCAAGAGACCCAGTACTTC. The J gene is TRBJ2-5, the V gene TRBV28; tentatively, D is TRBD1 (5 bases). Trimming took 6 bases from V and 1 from J, leaving 12 bases between them. Germline CDR1 reads MDHEN; CDR2 reads SYDVKM. The CDR3 loop spans 14 amino acids.

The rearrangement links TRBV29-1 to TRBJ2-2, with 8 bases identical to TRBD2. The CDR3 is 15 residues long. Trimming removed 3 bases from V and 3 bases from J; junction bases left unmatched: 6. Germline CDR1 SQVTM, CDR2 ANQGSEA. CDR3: CSVEEGLAYTGELFF. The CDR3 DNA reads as TGCAGCGTTGAGGAAGGACTAGCTTACACCGGGGAGCTGTTTTTT.

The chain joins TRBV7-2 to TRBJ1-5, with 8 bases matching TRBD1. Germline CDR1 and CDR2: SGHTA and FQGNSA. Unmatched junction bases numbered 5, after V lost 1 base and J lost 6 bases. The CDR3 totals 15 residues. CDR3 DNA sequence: TGTGCCAGCAGCTTAGACAGGGGGTTGAGTCAGCCCCAGCATTTT. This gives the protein CASSLDRGLSQPQHF.

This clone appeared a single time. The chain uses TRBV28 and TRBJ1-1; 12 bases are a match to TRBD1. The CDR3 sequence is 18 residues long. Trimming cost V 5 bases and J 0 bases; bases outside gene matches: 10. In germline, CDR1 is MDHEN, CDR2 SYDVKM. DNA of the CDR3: TGTGCCAGCAGTCAATGGCATGGGACAGGGGGCATGAACACTGAAGCTTTCTTT. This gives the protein CASSQWHGTGGMNTEAFF.

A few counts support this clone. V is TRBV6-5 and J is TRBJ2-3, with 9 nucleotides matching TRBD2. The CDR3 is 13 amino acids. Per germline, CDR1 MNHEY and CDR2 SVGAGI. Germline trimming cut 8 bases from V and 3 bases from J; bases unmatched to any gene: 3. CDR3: CASLSGRTDTQYF. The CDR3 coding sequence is TGTGCCAGCCTTAGCGGGAGAACAGATACGCAGTATTTT.

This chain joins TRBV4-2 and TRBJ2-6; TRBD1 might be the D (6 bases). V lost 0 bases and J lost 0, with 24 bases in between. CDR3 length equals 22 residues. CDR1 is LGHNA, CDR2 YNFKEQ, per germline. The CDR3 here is CASSQDGSGTPKKTSGANVLTF. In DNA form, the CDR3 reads TGTGCCAGCAGCCAAGATGGGTCCGGGACACCGAAAAAAACCTCTGGGGCCAACGTCCTGACTTTC.

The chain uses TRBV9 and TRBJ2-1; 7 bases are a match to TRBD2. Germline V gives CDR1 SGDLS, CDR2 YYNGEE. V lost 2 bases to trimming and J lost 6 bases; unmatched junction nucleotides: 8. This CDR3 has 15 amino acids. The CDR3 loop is CASSVGLLASNEQFF. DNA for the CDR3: TGTGCCAGCAGCGTGGGACTACTCGCGTCCAATGAGCAGTTCTTC.

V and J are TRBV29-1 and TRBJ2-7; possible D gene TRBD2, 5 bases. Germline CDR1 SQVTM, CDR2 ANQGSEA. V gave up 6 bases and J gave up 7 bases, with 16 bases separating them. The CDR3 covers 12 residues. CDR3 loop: CSVERLGEEQYF. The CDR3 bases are TGCAGCGTGGAAAGACTGGGAGAGGAGCAGTACTTC.